This T cell receptor beta chain is drawn from a study of blood T cell repertoires in COVID-19. At the level of the study: Researchers got acute and convalescent COVID-19 samples from the United States, Italy and Spain.

The CDR3 spans 15 residues. The V segment lost 4 bases and the J segment 2 bases; nucleotides outside the gene matches: 6. Germline CDR1 MGHRA, CDR2 YSYEKL. Generated by immunoSEQ multiplex PCR, the TCRdb table keeps only in-frame clones and is missing some. This table has 130,000 to 150,000 clones, around nine tenths appearing once. The J gene is TRBJ2-3, the V gene TRBV4-1; 7 positions agree with TRBD1. Sequencing was carried out using peripheral blood. This clonotype was obtained from a middle-aged man with active or convalescent COVID-19. This chain's CDR3 is CASSRRDSPTDTQYF. The CDR3 bases are TGCGCCAGCAGCCGCCGGGACAGTCCCACAGATACGCAGTATTTT.